What follows describes a single T cell receptor (beta chain). The CDR3 end shows no conserved phenylalanine or tryptophan, and so a read error is likely. Regarding time point: after neoadjuvant nivolumab, at surgical resection. Patients had newly diagnosed, untreated stage II-IVA oral cavity squamous cell carcinoma. No culture or expansion preceded analysis of these blood cells. Germline CDR1 reads SNHLY; CDR2 reads FYNNEI. The CDR3 sequence is 11 residues long. The source of the sample is a study of neoadjuvant anti-PD-1 for oral cavity cancer. Only in-frame clones appear in the TCRdb table, and some are missing; sequencing was by immunoSEQ multiplex PCR. The sample consists of 40,000 to 50,000 clones, 75% to 80% of them appearing once.

The genes are TRBV2 and TRBJ1-2; D call uncertain. The receptor's source is a person between 35 and 79 years old with oral cavity squamous cell carcinoma. The starting material was PBMCs, obtained after nivolumab (anti-PD-1) treatment. The CDR3 region has the DNA TGCGGCAGACCCGGCGCCCAAGGCTACACCCTC. This translates into CGRPGAQGYTL.